A selection of T cell receptor beta chains follows, all from one sample in a study of blood T cell repertoires in COVID-19. Assay: immunoSEQ multiplex PCR; the TCRdb copy retains only in-frame clones and omits some. The sample holds approximately 470,000 clones, approximately 83% seen once. Material for sequencing was peripheral blood. These receptors were obtained from a human donor in a cohort sampled during active COVID-19. Both conserved end residues are part of each CDR3. Fields, in order: V gene, clone size, D gene, J gene, CDR3 protein, CDR3 DNA. D genes are given only for firm matches. Clone size is shown for a subset of rows, as once, few, many or a class of expanded clone.

TRBV5-1	few	TRBD1	TRBJ2-1	CASSLVSGTGGEQFF	TGCGCCAGCAGCTTGGTATCCGGGACAGGGGGTGAGCAGTTCTTC
TRBV6-5	.	.	TRBJ1-1	CASRSVTGEAFF	TGTGCCAGCAGGTCGGTAACAGGTGAAGCTTTCTTT
TRBV5-6	.	TRBD1	TRBJ1-2	CASSFDRVEGYTF	TGTGCCAGCAGCTTTGACAGGGTGGAGGGCTACACCTTC
TRBV7-2	.	TRBD2	TRBJ2-4	CASSRGLAGGDLTKNIQYF	TGTGCCAGCAGCAGGGGACTAGCGGGAGGGGATCTGACCAAAAACATTCAGTACTTC
TRBV7-9	.	TRBD2	TRBJ2-7	CASSSTSGAPAVEQYF	TGTGCCAGCAGCTCGACTAGCGGGGCACCCGCTGTCGAGCAGTACTTC
TRBV14	.	TRBD2	TRBJ2-7	CASSHGLAVSYEQYF	TGTGCCAGCAGTCACGGACTAGCGGTTTCCTACGAGCAGTACTTC
TRBV28	.	.	TRBJ2-3	CASKRGDSITDTQYF	TGTGCCAGCAAAAGGGGGGACAGTATCACAGATACGCAGTATTTT
TRBV5-6	.	.	TRBJ1-2	CASSLFGRNYGYTF	TGTGCCAGCAGCTTGTTCGGCAGGAACTATGGCTACACCTTC
TRBV9	few	TRBD1	TRBJ2-3	CASSVGQGGTDTQYF	TGTGCCAGCAGCGTGGGACAGGGCGGCACAGATACGCAGTATTTT
TRBV28	.	.	TRBJ2-7	CASTSRRERNEQYF	TGTGCCAGCACCTCGCGACGGGAGAGGAACGAGCAGTACTTC
TRBV5-1	.	TRBD1	TRBJ1-2	CASSLVTGGEGYGYTF	TGCGCCAGCAGCTTGGTTACAGGGGGCGAAGGCTATGGCTACACCTTC
TRBV24-1	once	.	TRBJ1-2	CATSDPHSRGYTF	TGTGCCACCAGTGATCCCCACTCCCGGGGCTACACCTTC
TRBV9	.	.	TRBJ2-5	CASSRDLQETQYF	TGTGCCAGCAGCCGGGACTTACAAGAGACCCAGTACTTC
TRBV2	.	.	TRBJ2-2	CASRFSSTPGELFF	TGTGCCAGCCGATTTAGCTCAACCCCCGGGGAGCTGTTTTTT
TRBV6-2/TRBV6-3	.	.	TRBJ1-1	CASSYVRGRMEMNTEAFF	TGTGCCAGCAGTTACGTGCGGGGGAGGATGGAAATGAACACTGAAGCTTTCTTT
TRBV24-1	.	TRBD1	TRBJ2-5	CATSNSGTGSQETQYF	TGTGCCACCAGTAATTCCGGGACAGGGTCCCAAGAGACCCAGTACTTC
TRBV18	.	.	TRBJ1-1	CASSPRKGANTEAFF	TGTGCCAGCTCACCACGGAAAGGAGCGAACACTGAAGCTTTCTTT
TRBV25-1	.	TRBD2	TRBJ2-1	CASSTSGLAGGEQFF	TGTGCCAGCAGCACGTCGGGACTAGCGGGTGGTGAGCAGTTCTTC
TRBV9	.	TRBD1	TRBJ1-3	CASSVSTDRGRNTIYF	TGTGCCAGCAGCGTATCCACCGACAGGGGGAGGAACACCATATATTTT
TRBV7-9	.	.	TRBJ2-7	CASSPRTAHSSYEQYF	TGTGCCAGCAGCCCCAGGACAGCACATAGCTCCTACGAGCAGTACTTC
TRBV10-3	.	TRBD1	TRBJ1-4	CAISETNWDRGRGEKLFF	TGTGCCATCAGTGAGACCAATTGGGACAGGGGGCGCGGTGAAAAACTGTTTTTT
TRBV12-3/TRBV12-4	.	.	TRBJ1-2	CASSLTGYGYTF	TGTGCCAGCAGCCTCACAGGGTATGGCTACACCTTC
TRBV6-1	.	.	TRBJ1-2	CASSERGNGYTF	TGTGCCAGCAGTGAACGAGGTAATGGCTACACCTTC
TRBV6-5	.	TRBD2	TRBJ2-3	CASSNSGTSFTQYF	TGTGCCAGCAGTAACTCCGGGACTAGCTTTACGCAGTATTTT
TRBV3-1/TRBV3-2	few	TRBD1	TRBJ1-1	CASSLWTGPMNTEAFF	TGTGCCAGCAGCCTTTGGACAGGGCCCATGAACACTGAAGCTTTCTTT
TRBV6-2/TRBV6-3	.	TRBD2	TRBJ2-1	CASSYSFTSGDNEQFF	TGTGCCAGCAGTTACTCGTTCACTAGCGGTGACAATGAGCAGTTCTTC
TRBV29-1	.	TRBD1	TRBJ1-1	CSVISGTESTEAFF	TGCAGCGTTATCTCCGGGACAGAGAGCACTGAAGCTTTCTTT
TRBV19	.	.	TRBJ2-7	CASSSPYEQYF	TGTGCCAGTAGTTCCCCTTACGAGCAGTACTTC
TRBV19	.	TRBD1	TRBJ1-2	CASSTYTRTGTERYGYTF	TGTGCCAGTAGTACCTATACCCGCACCGGGACAGAGAGGTATGGCTACACCTTC
TRBV6-2/TRBV6-3	.	.	TRBJ2-1	CASSPPGFNNEQFF	TGTGCCAGCAGTCCCCCGGGGTTCAACAATGAGCAGTTCTTC
TRBV6-5	.	TRBD1	TRBJ2-2	CASSRTGTGAGELFF	TGTGCCAGCAGTCGAACCGGGACAGGGGCCGGGGAGCTGTTTTTT
TRBV10-3	.	TRBD1	TRBJ1-5	CATGTEPQPQHF	TGTGCCACCGGGACAGAGCCTCAGCCCCAGCATTTT
TRBV30	.	.	TRBJ1-2	CAWSVRVLEGYTF	TGTGCCTGGAGTGTGAGAGTTCTTGAGGGCTACACCTTC
TRBV7-2	.	.	TRBJ2-1	CASSLGGYEQFF	TGTGCCAGCAGCTTAGGAGGGTATGAGCAGTTCTTC